The entry below describes one TCR beta chain. Its antigen is currently not known. Base qualities are not at hand, and no much larger clone is one base apart. Systemically healthy Caucasian individuals from Russia, about 38 in total and aged about 6 to 100 years, were included as donors. Each donor gave around 9.9 milliliters of peripheral blood, collected into EDTA-treated Vacutainer tubes. Ficoll-Paque density-gradient centrifugation was used to isolate PBMCs, with at least 6.5 million per sample. Total RNA, at least 5 micrograms per sample, was extracted from PBMCs with Trizol reagent. For every donor, an aliquot of PBMCs went through flow cytometry to measure the percentages of naive CD45RAhigh/CD27high T cells. Including the terminal cysteine and phenylalanine, the CDR3 comprises 13 residues. The DNA shown is the 39-base CDR3, in frame from base 1. The junction carries 10 bases between V and J, which are trimmed by 7 bases and 3 bases respectively. CDR1 is given as SNHLY and CDR2 as FYNNEI, both from the germline V gene.

This sample was included in a study of blood T cells in healthy people across ages (dated by TCRdb to about 2015). Concerning the study at large: In model experiments, roughly one uniquely barcoded TCR beta cDNA molecule per two T cells was captured by template switching. The study measured age-related changes in TCR beta repertoire diversity using deep sequencing normalized with unique cDNA molecular identifiers. The donors were split into four age groups: young (average about 15 years), middle-aged (39), aged (62) and long-lived (approximately 89). To avoid experimental bias, donors of different ages were randomly spread across the sequencing lanes. The study analyzed two additional independent replicas of 1 million unique cDNA reads from the same blood draw for two donors, one aged 18 to 30 and one aged 80 or older.

General study outcomes and caveats: Since profiling was done on bulk unsorted PBMCs, naive and antigen-experienced compartments could not be conclusively compared. The CMV infection status of donors was not known, potentially confounding age-related changes in expanded clonotypes. Estimates of total diversity from one million sequenced T cells were regarded as lower bounds and underestimates. Observed TCR beta diversity per million T cells fell roughly linearly with age, and a significant reduction was already apparent by age around 40. There was a strong correlation between observed TCR beta diversity and the percentage of naive T cells measured by flow cytometry. Compared with the aged group, the long-lived group had more naive CD4+ T cells, fewer expanded clones and increased TCR diversity, suggesting age selection.

Libraries were made using 5' RACE. Reads for this sample came from an Illumina HiSeq 2500. A second PCR of roughly 6 to 11 cycles was run with a J-beta primer mix and a sample-barcoded 5' primer. Each TCR beta cDNA molecule received a unique molecular identifier from a template-switch 5' adaptor carrying 12 random nucleotides. At least 3 million CDR3-containing paired-end reads were obtained from each sample. First-strand cDNA was synthesized from all RNA with the Mint cDNA synthesis kit, primed by a TRBC-specific oligonucleotide. After uracil-DNA glycosylase treatment, a first 18-cycle PCR used universal primers M1SS and BC2_uni_R on all cDNA. The authors' pipeline ran thus. For normalization, 1 million high-quality reads were randomly selected from each sample, with every read carrying a distinct molecular identifier. Instead of being binned into consensus sequences, reads with shared molecular identifiers were discarded. MiTCR, set to a Q25 quality threshold and the strictest error-elimination algorithm, was used for CDR3 identification, clonotype clustering and error correction. A nonparametric unseen species model using Euler transformation provided a lower-bound estimate of total TCR beta diversity. The public reads were reanalyzed by TCRdb: fastp trimming at Q25, MiXCR alignment, in-frame beta chains only. One record per CDR3 amino acid sequence lists the most common genes and DNA. These V and J calls originate from TCRdb's pipeline instead of the authors' own analysis. The sample table lists roughly 680,000 distinct CDR3 sequences, 20% to 25% of them with a count of one. The ten largest clones take up under 4% of the sample.

The sample was blood. The chain uses TRBV2 and TRBJ2-1, and the D gene may be TRBD1, 6 bases matching. This receptor was identified in a man aged 65 to 79 in good health. The CDR3: CASNPTGYNEQFF. The nucleotide sequence is given as TGTGCCAGCAACCCGACAGGCTACAATGAGCAGTTCTTC.